The 5 T cell receptor beta chains below were found in one sample sequenced in a study of blood T cell repertoires in COVID-19. Clones were read by immunoSEQ multiplex PCR, and TCRdb kept only the in-frame ones, dropping some. In the table there are a few hundred thousand clones, around 89% of which are singletons. The source material was peripheral blood. The receptors come from a woman in her thirties who had recovered from COVID-19.

The rearrangement joins TRBV18 to TRBJ1-6; D gene unclear. Germline CDR1 reads KGHSH; CDR2 reads LQKENI. This CDR3 has 16 residues. The germline V and J ends were trimmed by 4 bases and 5 bases, with 15 bases remaining between them. The CDR3 coding sequence is TGTGCCAGCTCACGGCTCCAGAGCGGCCATAATTCACCCCTCCACTTT. As protein: CASSRLQSGHNSPLHF.

The chain uses TRBV18 and TRBJ1-3, with D unclear. CDR1 and CDR2 (germline): KGHSH, LQKENI. The CDR3 has 16 amino acids. V lost 2 bases, J lost 7 bases, and 18 bases lay in between. Here the CDR3 reads CASSPSFTLKSNTIYF. In DNA form, the CDR3 reads TGTGCCAGCTCACCATCCTTTACGCTCAAGAGCAACACCATATATTTT.

This clone was observed once. One end of the junction varies from germline; a read error may be responsible. This chain links TRBV4-1 with TRBJ2-3, with D maybe TRBD2 (6 bases). Germline CDR1 is MGHRA and CDR2 is YSYEKL. The CDR3 spans 15 residues. CDR3 region: CASSQDMMGLAILNF. The CDR3 nucleotides are TGCGCCAGCAGCCAAGATATGATGGGCCTAGCGATCTTAAACTTT.

The V and J genes are TRBV4-2 and TRBJ2-7; D is perhaps TRBD1 (5 bases). V gave up 2 bases and J gave up 4 bases, with 21 bases separating them. The CDR3 length is 17 residues. The germline gives CDR1 LGHNA, CDR2 YNFKEQ. CDR3 bases: TGTGCCAGCAGCCAACATAGATACGGGCAGGGCAGTTACGAGCAGTACTTC. It yields the protein CASSQHRYGQGSYEQYF.

This clone was recorded only once. The genes are TRBV24-1 and TRBJ2-2; 7 bases line up with TRBD1. Germline CDR1 is KGHDR and CDR2 is SFDVKD. V gave up 4 bases and J gave up 5 bases; unmatched junction bases: 15. The CDR3 consists of 18 residues. Written as DNA, the CDR3 is TGTGCCACCAGTGACTACGGACAGGCGAACCTTAGGACCGGGGAGCTGTTTTTT. Translated, it gives CATSDYGQANLRTGELFF.